The 20 T cell receptor beta chains in this list originate from one sample, sequenced in a study of shared clonotypes between healthy human individuals. Using immunoSEQ multiplex PCR, the repertoire was profiled, and TCRdb retains in-frame clones only, with some absent. The repertoire consists of millions of clones, with roughly nine tenths occurring once and the leading ten covering 0.13% to 0.15%. Sequenced sample: naive CD4+ T cells sorted from blood. Subset meaning: CD45RA+ positively selected. The origin of the receptors is a man younger than 30 in good health.

V is TRBV28 and J is TRBJ2-3; 10 nucleotides match TRBD2. The CDR3 covers 15 residues. V shed 2 bases and J 4 bases; nucleotides not matched to a gene: 3. Germline-derived CDR1 and CDR2 are MDHEN and SYDVKM. This CDR3 is CASSLPSGGADTQYF. The CDR3 DNA reads as TGTGCCAGCAGTTTACCTAGCGGGGGTGCAGATACGCAGTATTTT.

The chain combines TRBV2 with TRBJ2-7; possibly TRBD2 for D (5 bases). Trimming shortened V by 8 bases and J by 2 bases, and 10 bases separated the two germline ends. CDR1 and CDR2 (germline): SNHLY, FYNNEI. The CDR3 spans 12 residues. The DNA of the CDR3 is TGTGCCAGCCGCGAGCGGACCTACGAGCAGTACTTC. It specifies CASRERTYEQYF.

The genes are TRBV4-3 and TRBJ2-7; D possibly matches TRBD1 or TRBD2 (5 bases each). The ends were cut back, 0 bases at V and 4 bases at J, with 10 bases in the middle. This CDR3 has 14 amino acids. Germline values: CDR1 LGHNA, CDR2 YSLEER. This chain's CDR3 is CASSQDRWGYEQYF. As DNA, the CDR3 is TGCGCCAGCAGCCAAGATCGATGGGGGTACGAGCAGTACTTC.

The chain recombines TRBV7-9 with TRBJ1-2, with D uncertain. The germline CDR1 and CDR2 sequences are SEHNR and FQNEAQ (reference sequence). Trimming left V 0 bases short and J 8 bases short, with 10 bases between. The CDR3 consists of 13 residues. The CDR3 loop reads CASSLAGPSGYTF. The CDR3, as DNA: TGTGCCAGCAGCTTAGCAGGCCCCTCCGGCTACACCTTC.

The chain employs TRBV10-3 and TRBJ2-3; maybe TRBD2 (5 bases). This CDR3 comprises 14 residues. Trimming took 4 bases from V and 2 from J, leaving 10 bases between them. CDR1 is ENHRY and CDR2 is SYGVKD in the germline V gene. The CDR3 DNA is TGTGCCATCAGTGGTGAGAGGGTCACAGATACGCAGTATTTT. Its protein product is CAISGERVTDTQYF.

This chain joins TRBV15 and TRBJ1-5, with a weak D call TRBD1 (6 bases). CDR3 size: 17 residues. Germline CDR1 is LNHNV and CDR2 is YYDKDF (reference sequence). V lost 0 bases to trimming and J lost 8 bases, with 20 bases between them. CDR3 residues: CATSRDYIPAGEKPQHF. CDR3 coding DNA: TGTGCCACCAGCAGAGATTACATCCCGGCAGGGGAAAAGCCCCAGCATTTT.

This clone was observed a few times. The chain has TRBV2 and TRBJ1-4; a possible D gene is TRBD1 (5 bases). The CDR3 contains 15 residues. The germline V gene encodes CDR1 SNHLY and CDR2 FYNNEI. The germline V and J ends were trimmed by 4 bases and 7 bases, with 16 bases remaining between them. This chain's CDR3 is CASSVYQGGGEKLFF. In nucleotides, the CDR3 is TGTGCCAGCAGTGTTTATCAGGGCGGGGGTGAAAAACTGTTTTTT.

The J gene is TRBJ1-1, the V gene TRBV11-3; 8 bases line up with TRBD1. Per germline, CDR1 SGHNT and CDR2 YENEEA. Trimming removed 6 bases from V and 4 bases from J; junction bases left unmatched: 4. The CDR3 sequence is 13 residues long. In DNA, the CDR3 is TGTGCCAGCAGTCGACAGGGGATCACTGAAGCTTTCTTT. The encoded protein is CASSRQGITEAFF.

The genes are TRBV19 and TRBJ1-1; no firm D call. The V end was cut by 0 bases, the J end by 1 base, with 6 bases between. Germline V gene data show CDR1 as LNHDA and CDR2 as SQIVND (reference sequence). This CDR3 has 14 residues. The CDR3, as DNA: TGTGCCAGTAGTATAGAGGCACCGAACACTGAAGCTTTCTTT. It specifies CASSIEAPNTEAFF.

This clone was found a few times. The chain carries TRBV2 and TRBJ2-7, with 10 bases aligning to TRBD2. Losses at the gene ends were 7 bases for V and 3 bases for J; bases not matched to a gene: 9. There are 15 residues in the CDR3. Germline V gene data show CDR1 as SNHLY and CDR2 as FYNNEI. CDR3 sequence: CASIPSGGPVYEQYF. CDR3 coding DNA: TGTGCCAGCATTCCTAGCGGGGGACCGGTCTACGAGCAGTACTTC.

V gene TRBV6-5 combines with J gene TRBJ2-7; the D is unclear. CDR3 length: 13 residues. The germline CDR1 and CDR2 sequences are MNHEY and SVGAGI. Trimming took 5 bases from V and 4 from J, leaving 12 bases between them. For the CDR3, the DNA is TGTGCCAGCAGTAGGCGATCCGGGTACGAGCAGTACTTC. Protein sequence: CASSRRSGYEQYF.

For the CDR3, the DNA is TGTGCCAGCAGCTTAGTGGGAGAAGTGCCCCTTATTGGCTACACCTTC. Translation gives CASSLVGEVPLIGYTF. The chain links TRBV7-2 to TRBJ1-2; D gene uncertain. V lost 1 base and J 7 bases, leaving 19 bases between the germline ends. Looked up from germline, CDR1 is SGHTA and CDR2 is FQGNSA. This CDR3 comprises 16 residues.

The CDR3 coding sequence is TGTGCCAGCAGTGGAACTAGCTCCTACAATGAGCAGTTCTTC. Translation gives CASSGTSSYNEQFF. V is TRBV2 and J is TRBJ2-1, with D tentatively TRBD2 (5 bases). The CDR3 runs to 14 residues. Germline V CDR1 and CDR2: SNHLY, FYNNEI. Trimming took 4 bases from V and 0 from J, leaving 7 bases between them.

The chain links TRBV7-3 to TRBJ1-1; D ambiguous. Trimming took 4 bases from V and 2 from J, leaving 11 bases between them. Per the germline V gene, CDR1 is SGHTA and CDR2 is FQGTGA. The CDR3 spans 14 residues. CDR3 sequence: CASSSYGDNTEAFF. CDR3 nucleotide sequence: TGTGCCAGCAGCTCATACGGGGATAACACTGAAGCTTTCTTT.

The chain combines TRBV6-6 with TRBJ2-4, with D possibly matching TRBD1 (5 bases). Germline CDR1 reads MNHNY; CDR2 reads SVGAGI (reference sequence). The V and J ends lost 5 bases and 1 base respectively, with 9 bases between them. This CDR3 is built from 14 residues. The CDR3 sequence is CASSIRVAKNIQYF. The CDR3 DNA sequence: TGTGCCAGCAGTATCAGGGTGGCCAAAAACATTCAGTACTTC.

The gene calls are TRBV4-2 and TRBJ2-5; 10 bases align to TRBD2. Germline V gene data show CDR1 as LGHNA and CDR2 as YNFKEQ. V was clipped by 4 bases and J by 5 bases; unmatched bases: 7. The CDR3 is 15 amino acids. CDR3 sequence reads: CASSLSGTSEETQYF. In DNA, the CDR3 is TGTGCCAGCAGCCTCTCCGGGACTAGCGAGGAGACCCAGTACTTC.

The sample holds one count of this clone. The chain combines TRBV27 with TRBJ2-7; D might be TRBD2 (6 bases). Germline V gene lookup returns CDR1 MNHEY and CDR2 SMNVEV (reference sequence). Trimming pared 5 bases from V and 2 bases from J, leaving 10 bases between. The CDR3 consists of 13 residues. This CDR3 reads CASSNGRPYEQYF. The DNA of the CDR3 is TGTGCCAGCAGTAACGGGAGACCCTACGAGCAGTACTTC.

The chain uses TRBV18 and TRBJ1-1, with D unclear. CDR1 and CDR2 from the germline V gene are KGHSH and LQKENI. The V end lost 1 base, the J end lost 5 bases, and 11 bases lay between the germline ends. CDR3 length equals 14 residues. The CDR3 DNA sequence: TGTGCCAGCTCACCACAGCCCCCGGAGACTGAAGCTTTCTTT. It yields the protein CASSPQPPETEAFF.

The chain combines TRBV10-3 with TRBJ1-4, with D tentatively TRBD1 (5 bases). CDR1 is ENHRY, CDR2 SYGVKD, per germline. V was trimmed by 4 bases and J by 5 bases, leaving 14 bases between them. The CDR3 contains 15 residues. CDR3 loop: CAISAWGDRNEKLFF. In DNA, the CDR3 is TGTGCCATCAGTGCCTGGGGCGACCGAAATGAAAAACTGTTTTTT.

V and J are TRBV6-5 and TRBJ2-7; 7 positions agree with TRBD1. The CDR3 contains 14 residues. The germline CDR1 and CDR2 sequences are MNHEY and SVGAGI. Trimming cost V 2 bases and J 3 bases; bases outside gene matches: 4. DNA for the CDR3: TGTGCCAGCAGTTACGAGGACAGGTACTACGAGCAGTACTTC. Protein product: CASSYEDRYYEQYF.